The 27 T cell receptor beta chains below come from one sample, sequenced in a study of T-cell memory formation after mild COVID-19. Using its own MiXCR run on the 5' RACE reads, TCRdb lists one record per CDR3 protein. The table has 40,000 to 55,000 distinct CDR3 sequences, roughly an eighth seen once; the top ten hold approximately 25%. Sequencing was done on a sample of PBMCs or a T cell subset sorted from them (not recorded which). The receptor source for this set is a man between 18 and 29 years old who had mild COVID-19 (a few samples of this study predate the infection). Cell type and time point are not known.

This clonotype was detected only a few times. The V gene is TRBV20-1, the J gene TRBJ2-3; 7 positions agree with TRBD2. Germline V lookup: CDR1 DFQATT, CDR2 SNEGSKA (reference sequence). Trimming removed 5 bases from V and 0 bases from J; junction bases left unmatched: 5. This CDR3 comprises 14 residues. The CDR3 nucleotides are TGCAGTGCTCCTAGCGGTACTAGCACAGATACGCAGTATTTT. This encodes CSAPSGTSTDTQYF.

This clonotype was counted between two and nine times. V usage is TRBV18 and J usage is TRBJ1-1; D is possibly TRBD1 (5 bases). This CDR3 has 15 amino acids. The germline V gene has CDR1 KGHSH and CDR2 LQKENI. Trimming took 3 bases from V and 4 from J, leaving 15 bases between them. The CDR3 sequence: CASSPSRALSTEAFF. The CDR3 region has the DNA TGTGCCAGCTCACCCAGCAGGGCCCTGAGCACTGAAGCTTTCTTT.

This clonotype was recorded at least ten times. The rearrangement joins TRBV29-1 to TRBJ2-2; perhaps TRBD1 as D (5 bases). V was pared by 7 bases and J by 6 bases, with 15 bases between. Germline CDR1 is SQVTM and CDR2 is ANQGSEA. This CDR3 spans 13 amino acids. CDR3 loop: CSAEGVWAGELFF. The CDR3, as DNA: TGCAGCGCCGAAGGGGTCTGGGCCGGGGAGCTGTTTTTT.

In regard to this clonotype: Possible read error: a much larger clone is one base away. The chain uses TRBV5-1 and TRBJ2-3; D unclear. The CDR3 spans 13 residues. Germline V gives CDR1 SGHRS, CDR2 YFSETQ. Trimming took 5 bases from V and 0 from J, leaving 7 bases between them. Here the CDR3 DNA reads TGCGCCAGCAGGACGGACAGCACAGATACGCAGTATTTT. It is translated as CASRTDSTDTQYF. Supplemented by reference TRBV5-1 and TRBJ2-3, the full variable domain reads KAGVTQTPRYLIKTRGQQVTLSCSPISGHRSVSWYQQTPGQGLQFLFEYFSETQRNKGNFPGRFSGRQFSNSRSEMNVSTLELGDSALYLCASRTDSTDTQYFGPGTRLTVL.

This clonotype has just a few counts. The genes are TRBV18 and TRBJ2-3; 8 positions match TRBD2. Germline V gene sequence: CDR1 KGHSH, CDR2 LQKENI. The CDR3 is made up of 15 amino acids. Losses at the gene ends were 2 bases for V and 4 bases for J; bases not matched to a gene: 5. The CDR3 nucleotides read TGTGCCAGCTCACCAAATGACGGGGGGGCAGATACGCAGTATTTT. Translated, it gives CASSPNDGGADTQYF.

The V call is TRBV6-1, the J call TRBJ2-7, with 9 nucleotides matching TRBD1. The CDR3 loop spans 15 amino acids. CDR1 is MNHNS and CDR2 is SASEGT in the germline V gene. Unmatched junction bases numbered 9, after V lost 4 bases and J lost 5 bases. The CDR3 coding sequence is TGTGCCAGCAGTGGGGGAACAGGGGGCAAGGACGAGCAGTACGTC. Its protein product is CASSGGTGGKDEQYV.

The V gene is TRBV27, the J gene TRBJ2-3; TRBD2 agrees at 11 bases. CDR1 is MNHEY and CDR2 is SMNVEV in the germline V gene (reference sequence). The CDR3 runs 15 residues. Unmatched junction bases numbered 3, after V lost 6 bases and J lost 1 base. CDR3 sequence reads: CASRLAGGRTDTQYF. The CDR3, as DNA: TGTGCCAGCAGGCTAGCGGGGGGCCGCACAGATACGCAGTATTTT.

This clonotype was counted between two and nine times. The chain uses TRBV7-3 and TRBJ2-6; D gene uncertain. Germline V CDR1 and CDR2: SGHTA, FQGTGA. V was trimmed by 1 base and J by 0 bases, leaving 13 bases between them. The CDR3 runs to 18 residues. CDR3 sequence reads: CASSLNPLGDSGANVLTF. The CDR3 DNA sequence: TGTGCCAGCAGCTTAAACCCCCTTGGTGACTCTGGGGCCAACGTCCTGACTTTC.

This clonotype was found a few times. V is TRBV18 and J is TRBJ2-7; TRBD1 aligns across 9 bases. The V gene end was trimmed by 8 bases and the J gene end by 5 bases; junction bases not matched to a gene: 7. This CDR3 comprises 13 residues. Germline V lookup: CDR1 KGHSH, CDR2 LQKENI. The CDR3 coding sequence is TGTGCCAGCGCCGGGGGACAGGGCAACGAGCAGTACGTC. It specifies CASAGGQGNEQYV.

The J gene is TRBJ2-3, the V gene TRBV7-8, with unresolved D. Trimming removed 4 bases at V and 5 bases at J, with 7 bases between. Germline values: CDR1 SGHVS, CDR2 FQNEAQ. The CDR3 has 12 amino acids. DNA of the CDR3: TGTGCCAGCAGCTACTCGAGAGATACGCAGTATTTT. Protein: CASSYSRDTQYF. The full variable domain, completed using reference TRBV7-8 and TRBJ2-3, is GAGVSQSPRYKVAKRGQDVALRCDPISGHVSLFWYQQALGQGPEFLTYFQNEAQLDKSGLPSDRFFAERPEGSVSTLKIQRTQQEDSAVYLCASSYSRDTQYFGPGTRLTVL.

V usage is TRBV2 and J usage is TRBJ2-7; tentatively, D is TRBD2 (5 bases). CDR3 size: 15 residues. Germline loops: CDR1 SNHLY, CDR2 FYNNEI. V was clipped by 2 bases and J by 6 bases, with 17 bases between them. The CDR3 reads CASSERGGSRREQYF. The CDR3, as DNA: TGTGCCAGCAGTGAACGGGGTGGTAGTCGACGCGAGCAGTACTTC.

This clonotype appeared a few times. V and J are TRBV2 and TRBJ2-3; D not resolved. The ends were cut back, 7 bases at V and 6 bases at J, with 14 bases in the middle. Germline CDR1 reads SNHLY; CDR2 reads FYNNEI. The CDR3 is made up of 13 amino acids. CDR3 nucleotide sequence: TGTGCCAGCATACCGCGACAAACCGATACGCAGTATTTT. Its translation: CASIPRQTDTQYF.

The chain couples TRBV20-1 to TRBJ2-3, with D perhaps being TRBD1 or TRBD2 (5 bases each). The V end was cut by 1 base, the J end by 0 bases, with 23 bases between. The CDR3 extends over 19 amino acids. CDR1 and CDR2 from the germline V gene are DFQATT and SNEGSKA (reference sequence). CDR3 in DNA: TGCAGTGCTAGAGGTTCCCCTGGGGTTTGGGGCGGGAGCACAGATACGCAGTATTTT. Amino acids: CSARGSPGVWGGSTDTQYF.

This clonotype came up a few times. The rearrangement joins TRBV24-1 to TRBJ2-1; 7 bases map to TRBD2. From germline, CDR1 is KGHDR and CDR2 SFDVKD. The trim removed 7 bases at V and 6 bases at J, leaving 11 bases unmatched. The CDR3 covers 15 residues. The CDR3 region is CATSRGEFFGNEQFF. The CDR3 bases are TGTGCCACCAGCCGGGGGGAGTTTTTCGGCAATGAGCAGTTCTTC.

As DNA, the CDR3 is TGTGCCAGTAGTATAGGCGCAGGGGGTCATATAGAGACCCAGTACTTC. It codes for CASSIGAGGHIETQYF. This rearrangement joins TRBV19 to TRBJ2-5; 7 bases are shared with TRBD1. V lost 1 base to trimming and J lost 4 bases; unmatched junction nucleotides: 9. Germline CDR1 and CDR2: LNHDA and SQIVND (reference sequence). CDR3 length equals 16 residues.

This clonotype was seen many times. This sequence joins TRBV6-2 or TRBV6-3 and TRBJ2-1; 7 positions match TRBD2. Germline V gene data show CDR1 as MNHEY and CDR2 as SVGEGT. There are 15 residues in the CDR3. With 4 bases clipped from V and 5 bases from J, the junction kept 8 bases outside the gene matches. The CDR3 nucleotides read TGTGCCAGCAGTTTGATAACGGGGGGAAACAATGAGCAGTTCTTC. Its translation is CASSLITGGNNEQFF.

The chain links TRBV12-3 or TRBV12-4 to TRBJ1-1, with D tentatively TRBD1 (5 bases). This CDR3 comprises 16 residues. Trimming took off 10 bases at V and 2 bases at J, with 23 bases between the two ends. The CDR3 loop is CATLSQGVFVNTEAFF. CDR3 in DNA: TGTGCCACCCTCTCCCAGGGAGTTTTTGTTAACACTGAAGCTTTCTTT.

This clonotype was counted at least ten times. The chain employs TRBV6-5 and TRBJ1-5; D is undetermined. The CDR3 extends over 17 amino acids. V dropped 5 bases and J dropped 4 bases, with 21 bases sitting between them. CDR1 and CDR2 from the germline V gene are MNHEY and SVGAGI. CDR3 region: CASSRTFRGEQNQPQHF. DNA for the CDR3: TGTGCCAGCAGTCGAACTTTCCGGGGAGAACAAAATCAGCCCCAGCATTTT.

This clonotype was seen only a few times. The rearrangement joins TRBV4-1 to TRBJ1-5; no reliable D call. Germline V gene data show CDR1 as MGHRA and CDR2 as YSYEKL. The CDR3 spans 15 residues. Trimming left V 4 bases short and J 0 bases short, with 10 bases between. CDR3 region: CASSPRWVSNQPQHF. The CDR3 DNA is TGCGCCAGCAGCCCCCGCTGGGTTAGCAATCAGCCCCAGCATTTT.

This clonotype turned up a few times. This rearrangement joins TRBV4-3 to TRBJ1-1; D not resolved. Germline V gene data show CDR1 as LGHNA and CDR2 as YSLEER. The ends were cut back, 0 bases at V and 1 base at J, with 3 bases in the middle. CDR3 length: 13 residues. CDR3 in amino acids: CASSQDRNTEAFF. As DNA, the CDR3 is TGCGCCAGCAGCCAAGATCGGAACACTGAAGCTTTCTTT.

This clonotype has more than one count but fewer than ten. The rearrangement links TRBV20-1 to TRBJ1-3, with D hard to call. In germline, CDR1 is DFQATT, CDR2 SNEGSKA (reference sequence). The CDR3 runs to 13 residues. The V end was cut by 1 base, the J end by 2 bases, with 6 bases between. The CDR3 sequence is CSARAPTGNTIYF. As DNA, the CDR3 is TGCAGTGCTAGAGCCCCTACTGGAAACACCATATATTTT.

The V call is TRBV10-3, the J call TRBJ1-2; D uncertain. Germline CDR1 ENHRY, CDR2 SYGVKD. The CDR3 has 12 residues. Between the trimmed V and J ends, which lost 0 bases and 8 bases, there was a span of 7 bases. CDR3 bases: TGTGCCATCAGTGAGTCGAATGGCGGCTACACCTTC. Protein product: CAISESNGGYTF.

This chain joins TRBV5-1 and TRBJ2-1, with a tentative D call TRBD1 (6 bases). V lost 2 bases, J lost 12 bases, and 12 bases lay in between. Germline V gives CDR1 SGHRS, CDR2 YFSETQ. The CDR3 contains 12 residues. For the CDR3, the DNA is TGCGCCAGCAGCTTTACAGGGTATCGGCAGTTCTTC. Its protein product is CASSFTGYRQFF.

The chain links TRBV19 to TRBJ2-7; D could derive from TRBD1 or TRBD2 (5 bases each). V was clipped by 7 bases and J by 1 base, with 17 bases between them. Germline lookup yields CDR1 LNHDA and CDR2 SQIVND (reference sequence). The CDR3 totals 15 residues. The CDR3 loop reads CASTDRRGRSYEQYF. The DNA for the CDR3 is TGTGCCAGTACCGATCGACGGGGACGGTCCTACGAGCAGTACTTC.

This clonotype showed up many times. The chain uses TRBV4-3 and TRBJ1-2; D not certain. Between the trimmed V and J ends, which lost 1 base and 1 base, there was a span of 4 bases. This CDR3 spans 13 amino acids. Germline lookup yields CDR1 LGHNA and CDR2 YSLEER. Written as DNA, the CDR3 is TGCGCCAGCAGCCAAGGATATAACTATGGCTACACCTTC. This gives the protein CASSQGYNYGYTF.

This rearrangement joins TRBV6-2 or TRBV6-3 to TRBJ2-5, with 8 bases lining up with TRBD2. V lost 4 bases to trimming and J lost 2 bases; unmatched junction nucleotides: 18. The CDR3 totals 19 residues. Germline values: CDR1 MNHEY, CDR2 SVGEGT. The DNA for the CDR3 is TGTGCCAGCAGTTCCACGGTCGTTAGCGGGGAAAACTGGCAAGAGACCCAGTACTTC. Amino acids: CASSSTVVSGENWQETQYF.

This clonotype was picked up a small number of times. This chain links TRBV5-1 with TRBJ2-5; the match to TRBD2 covers 7 bases. Germline V gene data show CDR1 as SGHRS and CDR2 as YFSETQ. The CDR3 contains 15 residues. The V gene end was trimmed by 1 base and the J gene end by 0 bases; junction bases not matched to a gene: 3. This chain's CDR3 is CASSLSSGNQETQYF. The CDR3 DNA reads TGCGCCAGCAGCTTGTCTAGCGGTAACCAAGAGACCCAGTACTTC.